The 20 T cell receptor beta chains below come from one sample, sequenced in a study of cytomegalovirus exposure and HLA in healthy donors. In the PCR, 60 Vbeta and 13 Jbeta primers were used. Using immunoSEQ multiplex PCR, the repertoire was profiled, and TCRdb retains in-frame clones only, with some absent. This sample carries some 150,000 clones, 76% of them seen once, and the ten largest clones take 0.7% to 0.85%. The sequencing sample was made of PBMCs. These receptors were collected from a female donor in good health and CMV-seronegative.

This chain joins TRBV4-1 and TRBJ1-2; a possible D gene is TRBD1 (6 bases). The length of the CDR3 is 15 residues. Germline V gene lookup returns CDR1 MGHRA and CDR2 YSYEKL. Trimming shortened V by 2 bases and J by 2 bases, and 12 bases separated the two germline ends. This CDR3 is CASSQFRGRNYGYTF. CDR3 DNA sequence: TGCGCCAGCAGCCAATTCAGGGGTAGGAACTATGGCTACACCTTC.

This clone was counted a few times. J is TRBJ2-7 and V is TRBV4-2; TRBD1 matches 8 bases. The CDR3 has 17 residues. Unmatched junction bases numbered 10, after V lost 0 bases and J lost 3 bases. Germline V CDR1 and CDR2: LGHNA, YNFKEQ. The DNA for the CDR3 is TGTGCCAGCAGCCAAGAGAGTCGGACAGGGTATCTCTACGAGCAGTACTTC. It encodes CASSQESRTGYLYEQYF.

This chain links TRBV9 with TRBJ2-3; D is undetermined. The CDR3 sequence is 13 residues long. Germline V lookup: CDR1 SGDLS, CDR2 YYNGEE. Between the trimmed V and J ends, which lost 4 bases and 2 bases, there was a span of 8 bases. The CDR3 DNA sequence: TGTGCCAGCAGCCTCGGTTTCACAGATACGCAGTATTTT. Translated: CASSLGFTDTQYF. Together with reference TRBV9 and TRBJ2-3, the CDR3 gives the full variable domain: DSGVTQTPKHLITATGQRVTLRCSPRSGDLSVYWYQQSLDQGLQFLIQYYNGEERAKGNILERFSAQQFPDLHSELNLSSLELGDSALYFCASSLGFTDTQYFGPGTRLTVL.

V is TRBV7-8 and J is TRBJ2-7; D not resolved. Trimming took 2 bases from V and 2 from J, leaving 7 bases between them. The CDR3 has 13 amino acids. Germline CDR1 and CDR2: SGHVS and FQNEAQ. CDR3 in DNA: TGTGCCAGCAGCTTACAGGATACCTACGAGCAGTACTTC. It codes for CASSLQDTYEQYF. The full variable domain, completed using reference TRBV7-8 and TRBJ2-7, is GAGVSQSPRYKVAKRGQDVALRCDPISGHVSLFWYQQALGQGPEFLTYFQNEAQLDKSGLPSDRFFAERPEGSVSTLKIQRTQQEDSAVYLCASSLQDTYEQYFGPGTRLTVT.

V usage is TRBV7-9 and J usage is TRBJ2-1, with TRBD2 matching 11 bases. This CDR3 comprises 16 residues. The ends lost 5 bases at V and 2 bases at J; junction bases unmatched: 5. Germline V lookup: CDR1 SEHNR, CDR2 FQNEAQ (reference sequence). The CDR3 sequence: CASSPRLAGTYNEQFF. The CDR3 DNA reads as TGTGCCAGCAGCCCTAGACTAGCGGGGACCTACAATGAGCAGTTCTTC.

V usage is TRBV30 and J usage is TRBJ2-6; D uncertain. CDR3 length equals 12 residues. The V gene's germline CDR1 is GTSNPN and CDR2 SVGIG (reference sequence). The germline V and J ends were trimmed by 6 bases and 1 base, with 4 bases remaining between them. The DNA for the CDR3 is TGTGCCTGCAGATCTGGGGCCAACGTCCTGACTTTC. Protein sequence: CACRSGANVLTF.

J is TRBJ2-4 and V is TRBV2, with 7 bases matching TRBD1. The CDR3 is 15 amino acids. Germline trimming cut 4 bases from V and 12 bases from J; bases unmatched to any gene: 15. Germline V gives CDR1 SNHLY, CDR2 FYNNEI. This CDR3 reads CASSGGWTGQRSQYF. The DNA of the CDR3 is TGTGCCAGCAGTGGAGGATGGACAGGACAACGTAGTCAGTACTTC.

V usage is TRBV5-4 and J usage is TRBJ2-1, with 8 bases that match TRBD2. Germline loops: CDR1 SGHNT, CDR2 YYREEE (reference sequence). Losses at the gene ends were 0 bases for V and 3 bases for J; bases not matched to a gene: 8. CDR3 length equals 17 residues. The chain's CDR3 is CASSLEARGAVYNEQFF. In DNA, the CDR3 is TGTGCCAGCAGCTTGGAGGCGCGGGGGGCGGTCTACAATGAGCAGTTCTTC.

This clone was detected only a few times. This rearrangement joins TRBV18 to TRBJ2-2; tentatively, D is TRBD2 (6 bases). The CDR3 runs to 16 residues. The ends were cut back, 3 bases at V and 1 base at J, with 12 bases in the middle. Germline loops: CDR1 KGHSH, CDR2 LQKENI. CDR3: CASSPAGPENTGELFF. CDR3 DNA sequence: TGTGCCAGCTCACCCGCGGGACCTGAGAACACCGGGGAGCTGTTTTTT.

The chain employs TRBV5-3 and TRBJ2-1; D ambiguous. TRBV5-3 is given ORF status, its function remaining uncertain. V lost 2 bases and J lost 8, with 8 bases in between. The CDR3 has 12 amino acids. The CDR3 spells CARSFDGDEQFF. Here the CDR3 DNA reads TGTGCCAGAAGCTTTGACGGAGATGAGCAGTTCTTC.

The chain carries TRBV6-5 and TRBJ2-3; 11 positions match TRBD2. This CDR3 region has 14 residues. Germline lookup yields CDR1 MNHEY and CDR2 SVGAGI. V shed 7 bases, J shed 8 bases, and the junction held 8 bases outside the gene matches. The CDR3: CASTILAGVGTQYF. The CDR3 nucleotides read TGTGCCAGCACCATACTAGCGGGGGTGGGTACGCAGTATTTT.

The chain carries TRBV4-2 and TRBJ2-5; 7 bases fit TRBD2. CDR1 is LGHNA and CDR2 is YNFKEQ in the germline V gene. Trimming took 1 base from V and 5 from J; bases not matched to a gene: 7. The CDR3 has 15 residues. DNA of the CDR3: TGTGCCAGCAGCCAAGGGCAGCGGGGTATGGAGACCCAGTACTTC. This sequence encodes CASSQGQRGMETQYF.

This chain links TRBV10-3 with TRBJ1-5, with 10 bases that match TRBD1. The germline V gene encodes CDR1 ENHRY and CDR2 SYGVKD. Unmatched junction bases numbered 1, after V lost 4 bases and J lost 4 bases. This CDR3 has 14 residues. CDR3 sequence (DNA): TGTGCCATCAGTGGGGACAGGGGTAATCAGCCCCAGCATTTT. The encoded protein is CAISGDRGNQPQHF.

A single count supports this clone. The V gene is TRBV25-1, the J gene TRBJ2-4; D perhaps matches TRBD1 (6 bases). The V and J ends lost 9 bases and 12 bases respectively, with 18 bases between them. This CDR3 contains 12 residues. Germline lookup yields CDR1 MGHDK and CDR2 SYGVNS. The CDR3 DNA reads TGTGCCAGGCCGGGACAAGAGGACAGTCAGTACTTC. As protein: CARPGQEDSQYF.

Only a few counts were recorded for this clone. This sequence joins TRBV7-3 and TRBJ2-1, with 7 bases lining up with TRBD2. Per germline, CDR1 SGHTA and CDR2 FQGTGA. Unmatched junction bases numbered 16, after V lost 2 bases and J lost 15 bases. There are 15 residues in the CDR3. DNA for the CDR3: TGTGCCAGCAGCTTAGGCTGGGGAGGGGACCCAATTCCGTTCTTC. This translates into CASSLGWGGDPIPFF.

Points on this clone: This CDR3 is also generated by other DNA sequences in the sample. The chain uses TRBV7-2 and TRBJ2-7; D remains ambiguous. Trimming removed 5 bases from V and 2 bases from J, with 4 bases in between. The CDR3 is 11 residues long. CDR1 and CDR2 from the germline V gene are SGHTA and FQGNSA. CDR3 residues: CASSPAYEQYF. CDR3 bases: TGTGCCAGCAGCCCAGCCTACGAGCAGTACTTC.

V is TRBV6-5 and J is TRBJ1-2, with D maybe TRBD1 (6 bases). The germline V and J ends were trimmed by 6 bases and 3 bases, with 8 bases remaining between them. The CDR3 length is 12 residues. CDR1 is MNHEY and CDR2 is SVGAGI in the germline V gene. The CDR3 loop reads CASRTGYYGYTF. CDR3 nucleotides: TGTGCCAGCAGGACAGGCTACTATGGCTACACCTTC.

The chain carries TRBV11-3 and TRBJ2-7; D is perhaps TRBD1 (6 bases). CDR1 is SGHNT, CDR2 YENEEA, per germline. The CDR3 covers 15 residues. V was clipped by 3 bases and J by 3 bases, with 15 bases between them. CDR3 DNA: TGTGCCAGCAGCTTGGGGATAGGGGGAAGCTACGAGCAGTACTTC. Encoded protein: CASSLGIGGSYEQYF.

The chain has TRBV27 and TRBJ2-5; TRBD1 might be the D (6 bases). The length of the CDR3 is 14 residues. V was cut by 5 bases and J by 6 bases, with 16 bases left in between. From germline, CDR1 is MNHEY and CDR2 SMNVEV (reference sequence). The CDR3 DNA reads TGTGCCAGCAGTCTCCAGGGGAACGGGAAGACCCAGTACTTC. The encoded protein is CASSLQGNGKTQYF.

This chain uses TRBV29-1 with TRBJ1-1; maybe TRBD1 (5 bases). Trimming left V 8 bases short and J 0 bases short, with 13 bases between. The CDR3 contains 13 residues. Germline lookup yields CDR1 SQVTM and CDR2 ANQGSEA. The CDR3 spells CSTNKGLNTEAFF. The CDR3 nucleotides are TGCAGCACAAACAAGGGGTTGAACACTGAAGCTTTCTTT.